This T cell receptor (beta chain) was recovered during a study of T cells in Graves' hyperthyroidism and ophthalmopathy. V lost 2 bases, J lost 5 bases, and 12 bases lay in between. The CDR3 totals 15 residues. Regions amplified from RNA transcripts were the TCR beta CDR3 regions. The HTBI set primed first-round TCR CDR3 RT-PCR. MiXCR, run by TCRdb on the multiplex PCR reads, gives a single entry per CDR3 protein. The sample shows around 520,000 distinct CDR3 sequences, around 24% of them seen only once. The TCR originated in a woman aged 25 to 39 with Graves' ophthalmopathy. The sample taken for sequencing was blood. The chain couples TRBV12-3 or TRBV12-4 to TRBJ2-2, with D possibly called TRBD1 or TRBD2 (6 bases each). CDR3 sequence: CASSLTGALTGELFF. The CDR3 nucleotides read TGTGCCAGCAGTTTAACGGGGGCTTTAACCGGGGAGCTGTTTTTT.